The 18 T cell receptor beta chains given below trace back to one sample, sequenced in a study of T cells after yellow fever vaccination (dated by TCRdb to between 2018 and 2021). Explained via the paper, the treatment or condition label denotes: live attenuated yellow fever vaccine strain. Libraries were made using 5' RACE. TCRdb lists the instrument as Illumina NovaSeq 6000. Starting from the raw public reads, TCRdb applied fastp trimming at Q25, assembled clones with MiXCR and retained in-frame beta chains. Each CDR3 protein appears once, grouped with its most common genes and DNA. The sample records over 300,000 distinct CDR3 sequences, roughly 3.5% of which are singletons. Around 24% of the sample rests with the top ten. The specimen was PBMCs, collected on the day of the yellow fever booster vaccination. These TCRs come from a man aged 18 to 35 who received the YFV17D yellow fever vaccine.

This clonotype occurred many times. The rearrangement uses TRBV20-1 and TRBJ2-6, with D possibly being TRBD1 (6 bases). The CDR3 runs to 14 residues. Between the trimmed V and J ends, which lost 6 bases and 4 bases, there was a span of 13 bases. Germline V lookup: CDR1 DFQATT, CDR2 SNEGSKA (reference sequence). CDR3: CSAIRTEGANVLTF. In nucleotides, the CDR3 is TGCAGTGCCATCCGGACAGAGGGGGCCAACGTCCTGACTTTC.

This clonotype was seen many times. The CDR3: CASSWGQGSNQPQHF. The CDR3 DNA sequence: TGTGCCAGCAGCTGGGGACAGGGGAGCAATCAGCCCCAGCATTTT. The V and J genes are TRBV5-6 and TRBJ1-5; 10 nucleotides agree with TRBD1. V was pared by 3 bases and J by 1 base, with 1 base of the junction left unmatched. Looked up from germline, CDR1 is SGHDT and CDR2 is YYEEEE. This CDR3 has 15 amino acids.

The CDR3 DNA is TGTGCCAGCAGCAATTTCCGGGGTGGGAACACTGAAGCTTTCTTT. This codes for CASSNFRGGNTEAFF. The chain employs TRBV6-6 and TRBJ1-1; no clear D. The germline V gene has CDR1 MNHNY and CDR2 SVGAGI (reference sequence). The CDR3 totals 15 residues. Trimming took 6 bases from V and 1 from J, leaving 15 bases between them.

This clonotype came up many times. The chain employs TRBV6-6 and TRBJ2-7; the match to TRBD2 covers 7 bases. With V trimmed by 6 bases and J by 9 bases, 14 bases remained unmatched. This CDR3 region has 14 residues. CDR1 and CDR2 from the germline V gene are MNHNY and SVGAGI (reference sequence). CDR3 sequence: CASRPRGDLRGQYV. In DNA form, the CDR3 reads TGTGCCAGCAGGCCCCGGGGGGACCTACGAGGGCAGTACGTC.

This clonotype was counted at least ten times. V and J are TRBV6-5 and TRBJ1-6; D gene ambiguous. Trimming removed 4 bases at V and 10 bases at J, with 17 bases between. CDR1 MNHEY and CDR2 SVGAGI come from the germline V gene. This CDR3 spans 15 amino acids. The CDR3 is CASSSLLPGQSPLHF. The CDR3 DNA follows: TGTGCCAGCAGTTCGCTTCTCCCCGGCCAATCACCCCTCCACTTT.

This clonotype showed up just a few times. This chain uses TRBV7-2 with TRBJ2-1, with TRBD2 as a possible D gene (7 bases). V shed 5 bases and J shed 4 bases, with 24 bases lying between them. CDR1 is SGHTA, CDR2 FQGNSA, per germline. The CDR3 contains 18 residues. CDR3 sequence reads: CASSTRPEGGQKYNEQFF. CDR3 bases: TGTGCCAGCAGCACCCGCCCGGAGGGGGGGCAAAAATACAATGAGCAGTTCTTC. The full variable domain, its missing parts supplied by reference TRBV7-2 and TRBJ2-1, is GAGVSQSPSNKVTEKGKDVELRCDPISGHTALYWYRQSLGQGLEFLIYFQGNSAPDKSGLPSDRFSAERTGGSVSTLTIQRTQQEDSAVYLCASSTRPEGGQKYNEQFFGPGTRLTVL.

The table lists this clonotype with many counts. The chain is built from TRBV20-1 and TRBJ2-3; no firm D call. V lost 3 bases to trimming and J lost 6 bases, with 16 bases between them. Germline assignment: CDR1 DFQATT and CDR2 SNEGSKA (reference sequence). CDR3 length equals 14 residues. CDR3 region: CSARRIVEWDTQYF. CDR3 nucleotides: TGCAGTGCTAGGAGGATAGTTGAGTGGGATACGCAGTATTTT.

This chain uses TRBV7-2 with TRBJ2-3; 10 bases map to TRBD1. The CDR3 runs 16 residues. The germline V gene encodes CDR1 SGHTA and CDR2 FQGNSA. After removal of 6 bases from V and 5 bases from J, the junction contained 11 bases not matched to a gene. The CDR3 nucleotides are TGTGCCAGCAGGCTGGTCGGGACAGGGGTTTTAGATACGCAGTATTTT. Translation gives CASRLVGTGVLDTQYF.

This clonotype was seen more than once but under ten times. The chain links TRBV7-2 to TRBJ2-2; tentatively, D is TRBD1 (6 bases). Trimming cost V 5 bases and J 0 bases, with 25 bases left between them. CDR1 and CDR2 (germline): SGHTA, FQGNSA. The CDR3 is 20 amino acids. CDR3 region: CASSAIPTGQIVSNTGELFF. CDR3 DNA sequence: TGTGCCAGCAGCGCTATCCCGACGGGACAAATAGTGTCGAACACCGGGGAGCTGTTTTTT. The complete variable domain, with remaining parts taken from reference TRBV7-2 and TRBJ2-2, reads GAGVSQSPSNKVTEKGKDVELRCDPISGHTALYWYRQSLGQGLEFLIYFQGNSAPDKSGLPSDRFSAERTGGSVSTLTIQRTQQEDSAVYLCASSAIPTGQIVSNTGELFFGEGSRLTVL.

The chain employs TRBV20-1 and TRBJ1-1, with D hard to call. The CDR3 has 13 residues. V was shortened by 6 bases and J by 1 base, with 12 bases between the two germline ends. Germline V gene lookup returns CDR1 DFQATT and CDR2 SNEGSKA (reference sequence). In DNA form, the CDR3 reads TGCAGTGCAGAAGGACGGGAGAACACTGAAGCTTTCTTT. Protein sequence: CSAEGRENTEAFF.

For this clonotype: With a much larger clone just one base away, this may be a read error. This rearrangement joins TRBV21-1 to TRBJ2-3; TRBD2, the table's D call, was not compared with the DNA. TRBV21-1 is termed a pseudogene. The CDR3 extends over 15 amino acids. Written as DNA, the CDR3 is TGTGCCGGCAGCAAAACGGGAGGGGCCACAGATACGCAGTATTTT. Protein sequence: CAGSKTGGATDTQYF.

The table lists this clonotype with a few counts. The rearrangement joins TRBV7-9 to TRBJ1-6; 8 nucleotides agree with TRBD1. Germline CDR1 SEHNR, CDR2 FQNEAQ (reference sequence). The ends lost 5 bases at V and 8 bases at J; junction bases unmatched: 11. The CDR3 contains 16 residues. The CDR3, as DNA: TGTGCCAGCAGCCAGGGGGCCAGCACGAGGGATTCACCCCTCCACTTT. This translates into CASSQGASTRDSPLHF.

This clonotype occurred many times. V gene TRBV7-3 combines with J gene TRBJ1-5; perhaps TRBD1 as D (5 bases). Germline CDR1 SGHTA, CDR2 FQGTGA. The germline V and J ends were trimmed by 5 bases and 6 bases, with 26 bases remaining between them. The CDR3 has 18 amino acids. CDR3 coding DNA: TGTGCCAGCAGCACGGCTGGGGGTTTTCTTTTAAGCCGTCAGCCCCAGCATTTT. Its protein product is CASSTAGGFLLSRQPQHF. Using reference TRBV7-3 and TRBJ1-5 for the parts outside the CDR3, the full variable domain is GAGVSQTPSNKVTEKGKYVELRCDPISGHTALYWYRQSLGQGPEFLIYFQGTGAADDSGLPNDRFFAVRPEGSVSTLKIQRTERGDSAVYLCASSTAGGFLLSRQPQHFGDGTRLSIL.

Ten or more counts support this clonotype. This chain connects TRBV20-1 to TRBJ2-7, with 7 bases that match TRBD1. V trimming: 6 bases; J trimming: 0 bases; junction bases outside the gene matches: 8. The CDR3 covers 14 residues. Germline V gene data show CDR1 as DFQATT and CDR2 as SNEGSKA (reference sequence). CDR3 nucleotide sequence: TGCAGTGCCCGAGGGGGCGGATCCTCCTACGAGCAGTACGTC. It encodes CSARGGGSSYEQYV.

CDR3 bases: TGTGCCAGCAGCTCCGGGACTAAAATTCCTTATGAGCAGTTCTTC. Amino acid sequence: CASSSGTKIPYEQFF. The gene calls are TRBV11-2 and TRBJ2-1; TRBD2 matches at 7 bases. CDR3 length: 15 amino acids. CDR1 is SGHAT, CDR2 FQNNGV, per germline. Germline trimming cut 4 bases from V and 8 bases from J; bases unmatched to any gene: 11.

This clonotype was detected many times. The chain couples TRBV5-1 to TRBJ2-3; D might be TRBD2 (5 bases). CDR1 and CDR2 from the germline V gene are SGHRS and YFSETQ. V was shortened by 0 bases and J by 6 bases, with 5 bases between the two germline ends. The CDR3 has 12 residues. The CDR3 bases are TGCGCCAGCAGCTTGGGCGGGGATACGCAGTATTTT. This codes for CASSLGGDTQYF.

This clonotype was observed at least ten times. This chain connects TRBV29-1 to TRBJ2-7; D is perhaps TRBD2 (5 bases). Trimming took off 0 bases at V and 0 bases at J, with 12 bases between the two ends. Per germline, CDR1 SQVTM and CDR2 ANQGSEA. This CDR3 spans 15 amino acids. CDR3 residues: CSVEDGSGSSYEQYV. CDR3 nucleotides: TGCAGCGTTGAAGACGGTTCGGGAAGCTCCTACGAGCAGTACGTC.

J is TRBJ2-2 and V is TRBV7-6; the D gene is possibly TRBD2 (5 bases). CDR1 and CDR2 (germline): SGHVS, FNYEAQ. The V end lost 5 bases, the J end lost 6 bases, and 7 bases lay between the germline ends. The CDR3 contains 12 residues. In nucleotides, the CDR3 is TGTGCCAGCAGCCACGGGGCCGGGGAGCTGTTTTTT. This translates into CASSHGAGELFF.